This T cell receptor beta chain appears in the sequencing data of a study of blood T cell repertoires in COVID-19. Study as a whole: PBMCs, B-cell-depleted T cells, or T cells were the source of the cDNA or gDNA that made up the material.

Participants' own reports of clinical history determined their cohort assignment. This clone was found a few times. In the source study's methods: Nucleated cell number was recorded as an estimate derived from reference gene primer amplification. This table comes from immunoSEQ multiplex PCR, and its TCRdb copy is limited to in-frame clones, with some not included. V, J and clone size are those of that table, while D and trimming were read from the DNA. The repertoire holds about 200,000 clones, with about 82% as singletons. The CDR3 contains 14 residues. CDR1 SGHTA and CDR2 FQGNSA come from the germline V gene. Trimming stripped 5 bases from V and 11 bases from J, with 19 bases between.

Sequences were obtained from PBMCs or T cells enriched from blood (not recorded which). This chain uses TRBV7-2 with TRBJ1-5, with a possible D match to TRBD1 (5 bases). This receptor was obtained from a man in his forties with acute COVID-19. The CDR3 coding sequence is TGTGCCAGCAGCCTAGGAGGGGCGGGGAGCTCCCAGCATTTT. Translation gives CASSLGGAGSSQHF.